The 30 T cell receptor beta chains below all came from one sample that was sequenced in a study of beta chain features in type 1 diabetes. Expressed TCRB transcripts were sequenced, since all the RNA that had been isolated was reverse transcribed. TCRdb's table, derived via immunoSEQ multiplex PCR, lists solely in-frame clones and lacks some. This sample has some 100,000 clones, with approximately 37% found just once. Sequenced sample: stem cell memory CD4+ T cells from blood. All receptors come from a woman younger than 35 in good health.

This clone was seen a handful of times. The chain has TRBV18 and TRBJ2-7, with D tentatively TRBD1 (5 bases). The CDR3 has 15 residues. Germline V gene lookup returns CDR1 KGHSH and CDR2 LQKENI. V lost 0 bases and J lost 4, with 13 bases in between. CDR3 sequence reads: CASSPPNRNLYEQYF. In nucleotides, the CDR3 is TGTGCCAGCTCACCACCTAACAGGAATCTGTACGAGCAGTACTTC.

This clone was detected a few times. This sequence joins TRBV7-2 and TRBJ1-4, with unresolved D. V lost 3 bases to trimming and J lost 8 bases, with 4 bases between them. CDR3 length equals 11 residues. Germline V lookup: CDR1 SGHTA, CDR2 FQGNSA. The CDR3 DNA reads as TGTGCCAGCAGCTTTGGCGAAAAACTGTTTTTT. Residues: CASSFGEKLFF.

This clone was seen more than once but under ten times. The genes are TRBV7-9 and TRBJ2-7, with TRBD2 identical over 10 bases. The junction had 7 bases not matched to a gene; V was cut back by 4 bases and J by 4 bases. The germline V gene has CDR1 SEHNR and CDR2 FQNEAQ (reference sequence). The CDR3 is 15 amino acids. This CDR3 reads CASSSSGRGRYEQYF. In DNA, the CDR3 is TGTGCCAGCAGCTCTAGCGGGAGAGGAAGGTACGAGCAGTACTTC.

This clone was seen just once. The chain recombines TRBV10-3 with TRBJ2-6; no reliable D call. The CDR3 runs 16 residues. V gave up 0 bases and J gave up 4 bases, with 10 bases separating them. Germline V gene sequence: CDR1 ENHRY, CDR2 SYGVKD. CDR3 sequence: CAISESPSRGANVLTF. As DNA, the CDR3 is TGTGCCATCAGTGAGTCACCGAGTCGCGGGGCCAACGTCCTGACTTTC.

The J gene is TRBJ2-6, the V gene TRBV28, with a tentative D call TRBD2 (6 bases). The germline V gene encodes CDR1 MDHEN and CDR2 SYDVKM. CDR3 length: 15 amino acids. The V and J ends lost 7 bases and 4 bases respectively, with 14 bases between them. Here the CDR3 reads CASTRGGTGANVLTF. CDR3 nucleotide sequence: TGTGCCAGCACGAGGGGCGGGACCGGGGCCAACGTCCTGACTTTC. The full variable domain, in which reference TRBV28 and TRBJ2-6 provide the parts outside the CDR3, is DVKVTQSSRYLVKRTGEKVFLECVQDMDHENMFWYRQDPGLGLRLIYFSYDVKMKEKGDIPEGYSVSREKKERFSLILESASTNQTSMYLCASTRGGTGANVLTFGAGSRLTVL.

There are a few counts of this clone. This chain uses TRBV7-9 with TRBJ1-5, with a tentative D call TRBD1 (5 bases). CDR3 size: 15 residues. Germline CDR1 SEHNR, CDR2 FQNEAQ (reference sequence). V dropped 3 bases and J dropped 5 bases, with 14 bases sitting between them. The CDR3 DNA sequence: TGTGCCAGCAGCTTGTCTCGTGGGGACTATCAGCCCCAGCATTTT. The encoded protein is CASSLSRGDYQPQHF.

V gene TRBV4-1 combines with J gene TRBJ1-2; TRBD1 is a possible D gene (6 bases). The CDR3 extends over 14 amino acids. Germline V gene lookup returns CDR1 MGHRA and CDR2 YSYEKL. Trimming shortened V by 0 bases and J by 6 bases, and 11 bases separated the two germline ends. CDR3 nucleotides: TGCGCCAGCAGCCAAGATGGACAGCGACATGGCTACACCTTC. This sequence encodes CASSQDGQRHGYTF.

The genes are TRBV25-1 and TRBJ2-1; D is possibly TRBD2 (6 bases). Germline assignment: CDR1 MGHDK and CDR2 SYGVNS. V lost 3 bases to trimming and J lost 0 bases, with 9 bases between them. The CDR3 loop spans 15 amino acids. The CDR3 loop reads CASSDRLDSYNEQFF. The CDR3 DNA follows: TGTGCCAGCAGTGACCGACTAGACTCCTACAATGAGCAGTTCTTC.

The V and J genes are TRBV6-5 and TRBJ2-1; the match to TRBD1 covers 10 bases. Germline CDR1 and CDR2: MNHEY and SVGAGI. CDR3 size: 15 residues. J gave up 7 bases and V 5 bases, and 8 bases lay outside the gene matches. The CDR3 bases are TGTGCCAGCAGTACCGACAGGGGGCCGGCGAATGAGCAGTTCTTC. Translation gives CASSTDRGPANEQFF.

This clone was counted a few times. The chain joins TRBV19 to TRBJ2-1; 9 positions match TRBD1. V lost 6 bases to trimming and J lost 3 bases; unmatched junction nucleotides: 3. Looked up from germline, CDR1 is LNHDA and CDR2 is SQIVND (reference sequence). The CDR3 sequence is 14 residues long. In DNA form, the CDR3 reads TGTGCCAGTAGGGAGGGACAGGGCTACAATGAGCAGTTCTTC. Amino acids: CASREGQGYNEQFF.

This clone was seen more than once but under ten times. Here the CDR3 reads CASSLTSGRGREQYF. CDR3 DNA sequence: TGTGCCAGCAGCTTAACTTCGGGCAGGGGGCGCGAGCAGTACTTC. This rearrangement joins TRBV7-2 to TRBJ2-7, with TRBD1 identical over 8 bases. The CDR3 runs to 15 residues. After removal of 2 bases from V and 6 bases from J, the junction contained 9 bases not matched to a gene. The germline gives CDR1 SGHTA, CDR2 FQGNSA.

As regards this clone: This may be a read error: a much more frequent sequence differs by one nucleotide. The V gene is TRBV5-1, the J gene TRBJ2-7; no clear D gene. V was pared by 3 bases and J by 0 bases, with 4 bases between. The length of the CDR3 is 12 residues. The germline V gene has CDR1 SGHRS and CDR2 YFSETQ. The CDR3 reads CASSWSSYEQYF. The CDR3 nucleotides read TGCGCCAGCAGCTGGAGCTCCTACGAGCAGTACTTC.

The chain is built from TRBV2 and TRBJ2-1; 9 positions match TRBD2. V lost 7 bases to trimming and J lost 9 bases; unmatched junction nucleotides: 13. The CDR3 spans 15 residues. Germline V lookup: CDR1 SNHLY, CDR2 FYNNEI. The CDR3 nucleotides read TGTGCCAGCACCGCTAGCGGGAAACGTTTGAGTGAGCAGTTCTTC. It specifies CASTASGKRLSEQFF.

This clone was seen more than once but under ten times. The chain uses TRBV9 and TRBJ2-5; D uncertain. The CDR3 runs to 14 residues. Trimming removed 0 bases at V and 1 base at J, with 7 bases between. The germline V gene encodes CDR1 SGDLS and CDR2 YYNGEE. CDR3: CASSVASVQETQYF. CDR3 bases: TGTGCCAGCAGCGTAGCTAGTGTCCAAGAGACCCAGTACTTC.

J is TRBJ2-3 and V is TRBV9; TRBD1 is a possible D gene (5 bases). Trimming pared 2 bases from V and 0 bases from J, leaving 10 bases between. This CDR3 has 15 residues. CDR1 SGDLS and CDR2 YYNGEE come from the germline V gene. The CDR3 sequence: CASSVGLTSTDTQYF. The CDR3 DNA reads TGTGCCAGCAGCGTGGGGCTGACAAGCACAGATACGCAGTATTTT.

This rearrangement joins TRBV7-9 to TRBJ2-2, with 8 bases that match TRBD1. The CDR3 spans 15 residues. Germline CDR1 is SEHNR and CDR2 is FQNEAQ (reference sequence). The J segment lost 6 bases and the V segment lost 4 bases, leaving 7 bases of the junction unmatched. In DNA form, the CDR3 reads TGTGCCAGCAGCTCCCGGACAGGGTTAGCCGGGGAGCTGTTTTTT. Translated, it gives CASSSRTGLAGELFF.

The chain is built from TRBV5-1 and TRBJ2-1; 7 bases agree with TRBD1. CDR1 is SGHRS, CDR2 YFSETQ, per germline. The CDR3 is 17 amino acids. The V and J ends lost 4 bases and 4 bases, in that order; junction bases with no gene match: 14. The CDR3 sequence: CASSRNLGTELYNEQFF. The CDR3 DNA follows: TGCGCCAGCAGCCGGAACCTCGGGACAGAACTTTACAATGAGCAGTTCTTC. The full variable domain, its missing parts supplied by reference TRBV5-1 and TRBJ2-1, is KAGVTQTPRYLIKTRGQQVTLSCSPISGHRSVSWYQQTPGQGLQFLFEYFSETQRNKGNFPGRFSGRQFSNSRSEMNVSTLELGDSALYLCASSRNLGTELYNEQFFGPGTRLTVL.

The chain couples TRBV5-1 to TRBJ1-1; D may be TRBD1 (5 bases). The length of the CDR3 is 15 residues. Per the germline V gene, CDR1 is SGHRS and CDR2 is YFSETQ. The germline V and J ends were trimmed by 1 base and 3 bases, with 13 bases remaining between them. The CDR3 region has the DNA TGCGCCAGCAGCTTGATTTCAGGGTCCTACACTGAAGCTTTCTTT. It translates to CASSLISGSYTEAFF.

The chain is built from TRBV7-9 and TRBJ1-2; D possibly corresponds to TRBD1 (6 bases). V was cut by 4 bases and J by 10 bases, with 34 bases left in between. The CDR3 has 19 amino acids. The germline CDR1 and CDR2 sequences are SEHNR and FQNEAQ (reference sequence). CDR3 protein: CASSYTHAGAASNKAPYTF. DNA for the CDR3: TGTGCCAGCAGCTACACCCACGCGGGGGCCGCCTCGAACAAAGCCCCCTACACCTTC.

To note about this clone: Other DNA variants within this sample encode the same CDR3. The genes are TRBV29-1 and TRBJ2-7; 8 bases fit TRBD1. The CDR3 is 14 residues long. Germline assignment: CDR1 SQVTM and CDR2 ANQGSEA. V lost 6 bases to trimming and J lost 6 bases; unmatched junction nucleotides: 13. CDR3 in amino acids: CSVYDRGDFREQYF. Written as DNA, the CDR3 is TGCAGCGTGTACGACAGGGGTGATTTTCGCGAGCAGTACTTC.

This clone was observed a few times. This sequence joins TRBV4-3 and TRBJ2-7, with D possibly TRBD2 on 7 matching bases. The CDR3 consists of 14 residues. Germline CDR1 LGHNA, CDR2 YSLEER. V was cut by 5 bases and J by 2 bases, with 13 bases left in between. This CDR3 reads CASSRGGQTYEQYF. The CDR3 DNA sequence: TGCGCCAGCAGCAGGGGGGGACAAACCTACGAGCAGTACTTC.

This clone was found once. The CDR3 DNA is TGTGCCAGCAGCTTAGTAGAGGGTTTGAAGCAGTATTTT. As protein: CASSLVEGLKQYF. The chain has TRBV7-9 and TRBJ2-3, with D possibly matching TRBD2 (5 bases). CDR3 length: 13 residues. Trimming stripped 1 base from V and 11 bases from J, with 13 bases between. The V gene's germline CDR1 is SEHNR and CDR2 FQNEAQ (reference sequence).

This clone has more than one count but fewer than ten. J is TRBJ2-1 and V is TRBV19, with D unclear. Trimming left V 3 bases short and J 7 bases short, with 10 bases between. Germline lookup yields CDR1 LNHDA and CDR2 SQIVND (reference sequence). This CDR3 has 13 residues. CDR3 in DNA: TGTGCCAGTAGTATTTCTAGGTGGAATGAGCAGTTCTTC. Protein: CASSISRWNEQFF.

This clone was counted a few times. The CDR3 sequence is CASSPILAVQYNEQFF. CDR3 DNA: TGTGCCAGCAGCCCGATTCTAGCGGTGCAGTACAATGAGCAGTTCTTC. The rearrangement links TRBV11-2 to TRBJ2-1; 7 bases fit TRBD2. The ends lost 5 bases at V and 4 bases at J; junction bases unmatched: 11. The CDR3 has 16 residues. Germline V CDR1 and CDR2: SGHAT, FQNNGV.

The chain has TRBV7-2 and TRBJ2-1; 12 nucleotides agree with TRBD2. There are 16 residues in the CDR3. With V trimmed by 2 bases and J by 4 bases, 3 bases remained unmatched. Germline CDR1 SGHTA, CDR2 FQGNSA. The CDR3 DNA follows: TGTGCCAGCAGCTTACTAGCGGGAGGGGGTTACAATGAGCAGTTCTTC. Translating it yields CASSLLAGGGYNEQFF.

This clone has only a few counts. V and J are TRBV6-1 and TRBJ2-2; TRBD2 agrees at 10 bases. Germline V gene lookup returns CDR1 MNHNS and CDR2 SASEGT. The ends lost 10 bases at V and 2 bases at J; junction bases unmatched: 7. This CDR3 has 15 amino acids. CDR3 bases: TGTGCCATGAGCGGGAGGGCCTTAAACACCGGGGAGCTGTTTTTT. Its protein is CAMSGRALNTGELFF.

The CDR3 loop reads CASSTTGGDEQFF. The DNA of the CDR3 is TGTGCCAGCAGTACGACCGGGGGGGACGAGCAGTTCTTC. The V gene is TRBV6-5, the J gene TRBJ2-1, with 8 bases identical to TRBD2. Germline V CDR1 and CDR2: MNHEY, SVGAGI. The CDR3 sequence is 13 residues long. Trimming took 5 bases from V and 10 from J; bases not matched to a gene: 7.

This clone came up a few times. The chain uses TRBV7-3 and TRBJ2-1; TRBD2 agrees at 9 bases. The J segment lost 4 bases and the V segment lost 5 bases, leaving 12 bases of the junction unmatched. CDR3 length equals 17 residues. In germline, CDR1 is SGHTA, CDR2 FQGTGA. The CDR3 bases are TGTGCCAGCAGCCCAGTAGGGGGTAGCGGGGGATACAATGAGCAGTTCTTC. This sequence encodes CASSPVGGSGGYNEQFF.

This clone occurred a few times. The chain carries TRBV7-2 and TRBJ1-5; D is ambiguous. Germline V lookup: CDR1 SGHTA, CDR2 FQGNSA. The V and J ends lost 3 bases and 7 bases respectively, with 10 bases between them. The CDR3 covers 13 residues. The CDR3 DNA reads TGTGCCAGCAGCTTGGAGGGCTGGCAGCCCCAGCATTTT. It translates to CASSLEGWQPQHF.

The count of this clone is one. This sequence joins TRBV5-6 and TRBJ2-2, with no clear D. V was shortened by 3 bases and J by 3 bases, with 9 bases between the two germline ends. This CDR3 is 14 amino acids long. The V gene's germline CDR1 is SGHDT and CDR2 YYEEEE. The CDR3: CASSSGWYTGELFF. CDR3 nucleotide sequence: TGTGCCAGCAGCTCGGGTTGGTACACCGGGGAGCTGTTTTTT.